The 27 T cell receptor beta chains below were found in one sample sequenced in a study of response to subunit inactivated influenza vaccine. One entry per CDR3 protein, called by TCRdb with MiXCR from the RT-PCR reads. Of hundreds of thousands of distinct CDR3 sequences detected, around 13% appear once; the ten largest clones hold 7.5% to 8%. Material: PBMCs from blood, obtained roughly 15 days before vaccination. The receptors shown here come from a man between 45 and 60 years old who received an inactivated influenza vaccine.

This clonotype was seen ten or more times. The chain carries TRBV9 and TRBJ2-7; D is unclear. CDR1 is SGDLS, CDR2 YYNGEE, per germline. With 0 bases removed from V and 0 bases from J, the gap between germline ends came to 7 bases. This CDR3 comprises 14 residues. The CDR3 DNA sequence: TGTGCCAGCAGCGTAGACTACCTCTCCTACGAGCAGTACTTC. Translating it yields CASSVDYLSYEQYF.

Only a few counts were recorded for this clonotype. A read error may produce the germline difference seen at one junction end. The V call is TRBV20-1, the J call TRBJ2-7, with 9 positions matching TRBD2. Per germline, CDR1 DFQATT and CDR2 SNEGSKA (reference sequence). This CDR3 has 13 amino acids. The CDR3 nucleotides are TGCAGTGCGAGAGCGGGAGGTATTAGCGAGCAGTACTTC. Translation: CSARAGGISEQYF.

The chain couples TRBV4-1 to TRBJ1-4; 10 bases are a match to TRBD1. The CDR3 runs 17 residues. With V trimmed by 1 base and J by 1 base, 3 bases remained unmatched. The germline CDR1 and CDR2 sequences are MGHRA and YSYEKL. The CDR3 nucleotides are TGCGCCAGCAGCCAAGGGTGGACAGGGGGAACTAATGAAAAACTGTTTTTT. Translated: CASSQGWTGGTNEKLFF.

This clonotype turned up a few times. The chain couples TRBV12-3 or TRBV12-4 to TRBJ2-3, with D perhaps matching TRBD1 (7 bases). V lost 4 bases and J lost 0, with 20 bases in between. This CDR3 is 18 amino acids long. CDR3 in DNA: TGTGCCAGCAGTTCCCGGGGGCAGGGGGGAAAGAGCACAGATACGCAGTATTTT. Encoded protein: CASSSRGQGGKSTDTQYF.

The chain employs TRBV29-1 and TRBJ2-3; D is uncertain. The CDR3 runs to 14 residues. The germline V and J ends were trimmed by 0 bases and 4 bases, with 11 bases remaining between them. Germline CDR1 is SQVTM and CDR2 is ANQGSEA. The CDR3, as DNA: TGCAGCGTTGAAGAAGGGCTAGTTTCAGATACGCAGTATTTT. Protein sequence: CSVEEGLVSDTQYF.

This clonotype appeared a few times. The chain is built from TRBV20-1 and TRBJ2-5; no reliable D call. The germline V and J ends were trimmed by 0 bases and 1 base, with 15 bases remaining between them. Germline lookup yields CDR1 DFQATT and CDR2 SNEGSKA (reference sequence). This CDR3 has 16 residues. This CDR3 reads CSARDNLLRIQETQYF. The CDR3 DNA follows: TGCAGTGCTAGAGATAACCTCCTGCGGATCCAAGAGACCCAGTACTTC.

The CDR3 protein is CASRPRGRPLTGELFF. CDR3 bases: TGTGCCAGCAGGCCCCGGGGCCGACCACTCACCGGGGAGCTGTTTTTT. The rearrangement uses TRBV12-3 or TRBV12-4 and TRBJ2-2; D may be TRBD1 or TRBD2 (5 bases each). Deletions cut 6 bases from V and 4 bases from J, with 18 bases between. The CDR3 length is 16 residues.

The chain combines TRBV19 with TRBJ2-7; TRBD2 matches 9 bases. The V and J ends lost 5 bases and 3 bases, in that order; junction bases with no gene match: 8. This CDR3 comprises 15 residues. Per the germline V gene, CDR1 is LNHDA and CDR2 is SQIVND (reference sequence). The CDR3 region is CASSPRASGNYEQYF. The CDR3 coding sequence is TGTGCCAGTAGTCCTCGCGCTAGCGGGAACTACGAGCAGTACTTC.

The chain couples TRBV28 to TRBJ2-3; 10 bases match TRBD2. Trimming removed 3 bases from V and 6 bases from J; junction bases left unmatched: 12. The CDR3 covers 17 residues. CDR1 and CDR2 from the germline V gene are MDHEN and SYDVKM. This CDR3 is CASSFPSSGGARDTQYF. In DNA form, the CDR3 reads TGTGCCAGCAGTTTTCCCTCCAGCGGGGGGGCACGCGATACGCAGTATTTT.

The J gene is TRBJ1-2, the V gene TRBV10-2, with D possibly being TRBD1 (5 bases). The germline V gene encodes CDR1 WSHSY and CDR2 SAAADI. Trimming pared 4 bases from V and 5 bases from J, leaving 20 bases between. The CDR3 runs 16 residues. Here the CDR3 reads CASSVARTGTLYGYTF. CDR3 in DNA: TGCGCCAGCAGTGTGGCAAGGACCGGGACCCTATATGGCTACACCTTC.

The V call is TRBV9, the J call TRBJ2-7, with 9 bases matching TRBD2. V was clipped by 1 base and J by 7 bases; unmatched bases: 9. The CDR3 contains 15 residues. In germline, CDR1 is SGDLS, CDR2 YYNGEE. CDR3 in amino acids: CASSVSAGGPEEQYF. DNA for the CDR3: TGTGCCAGCAGCGTATCGGCGGGAGGGCCGGAGGAGCAGTACTTC.

The table lists this clonotype with a few counts. V usage is TRBV7-9 and J usage is TRBJ2-3; D remains unclear. The CDR3 is 15 residues long. Looked up from germline, CDR1 is SEHNR and CDR2 is FQNEAQ (reference sequence). The V end lost 3 bases, the J end lost 3 bases, and 13 bases lay between the germline ends. DNA of the CDR3: TGTGCCAGCAGCTTGAGCCTTGGAAAAACAGATACGCAGTATTTT. As protein: CASSLSLGKTDTQYF.

The gene calls are TRBV11-2 and TRBJ2-1; D gene ambiguous. This CDR3 spans 15 amino acids. Germline-derived CDR1 and CDR2 are SGHAT and FQNNGV. The V and J ends lost 5 bases and 2 bases respectively, with 13 bases between them. Written as DNA, the CDR3 is TGTGCCAGCAGCCCCATGGCCTCTCCCTACAATGAGCAGTTCTTC. Encoded protein: CASSPMASPYNEQFF. The full variable domain, with the rest looked up from reference TRBV11-2 and TRBJ2-1, is EAGVAQSPRYKIIEKRQSVAFWCNPISGHATLYWYQQILGQGPKLLIQFQNNGVVDDSQLPKDRFSAERLKGVDSTLKIQPAKLEDSAVYLCASSPMASPYNEQFFGPGTRLTVL.

This clonotype was detected only a few times. The chain joins TRBV5-8 to TRBJ2-3, with 7 bases matching TRBD1. The CDR3 has 14 amino acids. Germline CDR1 is SGHTS and CDR2 is YDEGEE. V shed 5 bases and J 6 bases; nucleotides not matched to a gene: 9. CDR3 nucleotide sequence: TGTGCCAGCAGGGCACGGGGCAGGGGGGATACGCAGTATTTT. Translation: CASRARGRGDTQYF.

This clonotype was seen at least ten times. V and J are TRBV20-1 and TRBJ2-3; D possibly corresponds to TRBD1 (5 bases). The length of the CDR3 is 14 residues. Germline CDR1 DFQATT, CDR2 SNEGSKA (reference sequence). The V end lost 5 bases, the J end lost 2 bases, and 14 bases lay between the germline ends. CDR3 in DNA: TGCAGTGCTTGGACCAGGGATAACACAGATACGCAGTATTTT. It yields the protein CSAWTRDNTDTQYF.

This clonotype appeared a few times. V and J are TRBV29-1 and TRBJ2-3; D is ambiguous. Germline V gene lookup returns CDR1 SQVTM and CDR2 ANQGSEA. Trimming removed 7 bases from V and 3 bases from J, with 17 bases in between. There are 14 residues in the CDR3. CDR3 loop: CSAGPGGPTDTQYF. The CDR3, as DNA: TGCAGCGCCGGACCGGGTGGTCCAACAGATACGCAGTATTTT.

This clonotype was seen many times. The V gene is TRBV7-2, the J gene TRBJ2-7; 8 bases fit TRBD1. The V gene end was trimmed by 8 bases and the J gene end by 3 bases; junction bases not matched to a gene: 12. The germline V gene encodes CDR1 SGHTA and CDR2 FQGNSA. The CDR3 extends over 15 amino acids. CDR3 sequence: CASSPWGTGGYEQYF. The DNA of the CDR3 is TGTGCCAGCTCCCCGTGGGGAACAGGGGGCTACGAGCAGTACTTC.

V usage is TRBV12-3 or TRBV12-4 and J usage is TRBJ1-6; 10 nucleotides line up with TRBD1. This CDR3 region has 16 residues. Germline trimming cut 6 bases from V and 7 bases from J; bases unmatched to any gene: 9. Written as DNA, the CDR3 is TGTGCCAGCAGAGGGGACAGGGGAATCGGGAATTCACCCCTCCACTTT. It encodes CASRGDRGIGNSPLHF.

This clonotype was counted a few times. The chain uses TRBV20-1 and TRBJ1-1; 7 bases are shared with TRBD1. This CDR3 region has 12 residues. V lost 6 bases and J lost 7; bases outside the gene matches: 8. Germline V gene data show CDR1 as DFQATT and CDR2 as SNEGSKA (reference sequence). CDR3 sequence reads: CSASGGQIEAFF. The CDR3 region has the DNA TGCAGTGCCTCCGGGGGACAGATTGAAGCTTTCTTT.

This clonotype has only a few counts. The chain uses TRBV6-2 or TRBV6-3 and TRBJ2-2; TRBD2 matches 10 bases. V shed 6 bases and J 6 bases; nucleotides not matched to a gene: 10. The CDR3 contains 16 residues. Germline CDR1 is MNHEY and CDR2 is SVGEGT. This CDR3 is CASSQPSGTSAGELFF. In DNA form, the CDR3 reads TGTGCCAGCAGCCAACCTTCCGGGACTAGCGCCGGGGAGCTGTTTTTT.

This clonotype occurred once. The genes are TRBV21-1 and TRBJ2-1; the listed D gene, TRBD2, was not tested against the DNA. TRBV21-1 is shown as a pseudogene. This CDR3 spans 17 amino acids. The CDR3: CASNTQCGSHPIYEQFF. CDR3 DNA: TGTGCCAGCAACACCCAATGCGGGAGTCACCCCATCTATGAGCAGTTCTTC.

This clonotype has a handful of counts. The genes are TRBV5-1 and TRBJ1-1, with D possibly matching TRBD1 (5 bases). V gave up 0 bases and J gave up 8 bases, with 23 bases separating them. This CDR3 contains 17 residues. Germline CDR1 reads SGHRS; CDR2 reads YFSETQ. The CDR3 protein is CASSLATAPRGFKEAFF. DNA of the CDR3: TGCGCCAGCAGCTTGGCAACGGCCCCGCGGGGGTTTAAAGAAGCTTTCTTT.

This clonotype appeared many times. This chain connects TRBV6-2 or TRBV6-3 to TRBJ2-3; 12 bases agree with TRBD1. Germline-derived CDR1 and CDR2 are MNHEY and SVGEGT. This CDR3 has 16 amino acids. The J segment lost 3 bases and the V segment lost 4 bases, leaving 5 bases of the junction unmatched. Here the CDR3 DNA reads TGTGCCAGCAGTTCCCGGGACAGGGGGCCGACAGATACGCAGTATTTT. It encodes CASSSRDRGPTDTQYF.

This clonotype was counted a few times. The CDR3 here is CASSFGTSSGNEQFF. The CDR3 coding sequence is TGTGCCAGCAGTTTCGGGACTAGCTCTGGGAATGAGCAGTTCTTC. The genes are TRBV28 and TRBJ2-1, with 9 nucleotides matching TRBD2. CDR1 MDHEN and CDR2 SYDVKM come from the germline V gene. CDR3 length: 15 amino acids. Trimming cost V 3 bases and J 7 bases; bases outside gene matches: 7.

In its sample, this clonotype was seen a few times. The rearrangement uses TRBV2 and TRBJ2-2; the D gene is possibly TRBD1 (5 bases). This CDR3 contains 14 residues. Germline loops: CDR1 SNHLY, CDR2 FYNNEI. Trimming took off 6 bases at V and 4 bases at J, with 12 bases between the two ends. CDR3 DNA: TGTGCCAGCAGCGATCGGACAACCACCGGGGAGCTGTTTTTT. This gives the protein CASSDRTTTGELFF.

In this sample, this clonotype turned up many times. The chain links TRBV4-1 to TRBJ2-3; 7 positions agree with TRBD1. The V and J ends lost 4 bases and 3 bases, in that order; junction bases with no gene match: 7. CDR1 is MGHRA and CDR2 is YSYEKL in the germline V gene. CDR3 length: 15 residues. The CDR3 here is CASSPQGQITDTQYF. Here the CDR3 DNA reads TGCGCCAGCAGCCCCCAGGGACAGATAACAGATACGCAGTATTTT.

At least ten counts were recorded for this clonotype. The chain uses TRBV20-1 and TRBJ2-5; D perhaps matches TRBD2 (5 bases). From germline, CDR1 is DFQATT and CDR2 SNEGSKA (reference sequence). V lost 4 bases to trimming and J lost 5 bases, with 8 bases between them. The CDR3 runs 11 residues. This CDR3 is CSAISGETQYF. CDR3 DNA: TGCAGTGCTATATCGGGGGAGACCCAGTACTTC.